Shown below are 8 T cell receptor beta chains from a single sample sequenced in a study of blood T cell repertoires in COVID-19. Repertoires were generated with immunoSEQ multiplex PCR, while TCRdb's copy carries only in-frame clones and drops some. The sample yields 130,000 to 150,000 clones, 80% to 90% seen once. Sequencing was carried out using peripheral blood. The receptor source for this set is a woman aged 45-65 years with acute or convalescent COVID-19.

CDR3 DNA: TGTGCCAGCAGTCCCCTGCGCACCGGGGAGCTGTTTTTT. Translating gives CASSPLRTGELFF. The chain joins TRBV12-3 or TRBV12-4 to TRBJ2-2; D remains unclear. Trimming stripped 5 bases from V and 4 bases from J, with 8 bases between. This CDR3 has 13 amino acids.

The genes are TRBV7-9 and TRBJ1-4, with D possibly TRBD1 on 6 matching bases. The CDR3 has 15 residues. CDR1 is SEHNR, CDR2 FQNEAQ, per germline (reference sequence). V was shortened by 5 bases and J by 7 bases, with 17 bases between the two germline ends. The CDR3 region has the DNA TGTGCCAGCAGCAACAGACAGGCCCGGGGTGAAAAACTGTTTTTT. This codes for CASSNRQARGEKLFF.

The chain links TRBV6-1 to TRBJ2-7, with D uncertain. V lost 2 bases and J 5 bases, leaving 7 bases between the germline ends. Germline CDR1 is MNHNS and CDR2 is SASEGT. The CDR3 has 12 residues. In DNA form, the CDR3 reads TGTGCCAGCAGTGAACGAGAAGACGAGCAGTACTTC. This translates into CASSEREDEQYF.

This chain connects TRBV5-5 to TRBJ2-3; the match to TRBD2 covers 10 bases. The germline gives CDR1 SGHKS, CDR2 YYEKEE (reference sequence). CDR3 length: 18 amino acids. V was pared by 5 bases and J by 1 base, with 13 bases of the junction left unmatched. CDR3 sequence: CASSHRTGTSDGTDTQYF. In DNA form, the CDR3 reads TGTGCCAGCAGTCATCGTACGGGGACTAGCGATGGCACAGATACGCAGTATTTT.

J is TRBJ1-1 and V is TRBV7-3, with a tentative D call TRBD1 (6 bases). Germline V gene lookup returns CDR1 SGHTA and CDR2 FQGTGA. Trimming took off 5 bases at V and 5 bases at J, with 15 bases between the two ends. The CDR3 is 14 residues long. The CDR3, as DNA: TGTGCCAGCAGCCTAAGCGGGGGGCCGACTGAAGCTTTCTTT. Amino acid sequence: CASSLSGGPTEAFF.

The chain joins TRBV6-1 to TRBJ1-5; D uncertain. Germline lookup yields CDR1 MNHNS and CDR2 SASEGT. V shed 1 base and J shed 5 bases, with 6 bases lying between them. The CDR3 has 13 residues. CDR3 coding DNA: TGTGCCAGCAGTGAAGACAGCCATCAGCCCCAGCATTTT. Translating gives CASSEDSHQPQHF.

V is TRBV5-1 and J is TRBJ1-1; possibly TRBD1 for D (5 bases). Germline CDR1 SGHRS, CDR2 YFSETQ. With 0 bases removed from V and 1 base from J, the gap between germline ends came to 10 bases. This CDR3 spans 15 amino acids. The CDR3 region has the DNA TGCGCCAGCAGCTTGGAGGGGCCCGGGAACACTGAAGCTTTCTTT. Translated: CASSLEGPGNTEAFF.

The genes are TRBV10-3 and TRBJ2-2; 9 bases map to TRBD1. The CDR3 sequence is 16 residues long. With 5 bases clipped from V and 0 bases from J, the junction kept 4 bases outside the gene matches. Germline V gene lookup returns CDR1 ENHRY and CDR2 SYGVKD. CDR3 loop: CAISPRTGANTGELFF. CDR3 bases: TGTGCCATCAGTCCGCGGACAGGGGCGAACACCGGGGAGCTGTTTTTT.